A selection of T cell receptor beta chains follows, all from one sample in a study of blood T cell repertoires in COVID-19. Generated by immunoSEQ multiplex PCR, the TCRdb table keeps only in-frame clones and is missing some. The sample carries about 77,000 clones, 80% recorded once. The sample taken for sequencing was peripheral blood. Receptor source: a woman aged 70-85 years with acute or convalescent COVID-19. Both conserved end residues are part of each CDR3. Each record gives: V gene, D gene, clone size, J gene, CDR3 protein, CDR3 DNA. The D gene is left open where the match is weak. Clone size appears in some rows only: once, few, many, or a class for an expanded clone.

>TRBV4-2|NA|few|TRBJ1-6
CASSQDRGSYNSPLHF
TGTGCCAGCAGCCAAGATCGGGGTTCCTATAATTCACCCCTCCACTTT
>TRBV7-2|TRBD1|NA|TRBJ1-1
CASSITGGVSYTEAFF
TGTGCCAGCAGCATCACAGGGGGTGTGAGTTACACTGAAGCTTTCTTT
>TRBV4-3|TRBD2|NA|TRBJ2-1
CASSQGTSGGWNNEQFF
TGCGCCAGCAGCCAGGGGACTAGCGGGGGGTGGAACAATGAGCAGTTCTTC
>TRBV14|TRBD1|NA|TRBJ1-1
CASSQETGGTEAFF
TGTGCCAGCAGCCAAGAGACAGGGGGTACTGAAGCTTTCTTT
>TRBV6-5|TRBD1|once|TRBJ2-7
CASSYSGTGGLYEQYF
TGTGCCAGCAGTTACTCCGGGACAGGGGGCCTCTACGAGCAGTACTTC
>TRBV19|TRBD1|few|TRBJ2-3
CASSIPGKGARDTQYF
TGTGCCAGTAGTATACCGGGAAAGGGGGCAAGAGATACGCAGTATTTT
>TRBV6-6|TRBD1|NA|TRBJ1-2
CASSPTGDRGGYTF
TGTGCCAGCAGCCCGACAGGGGACAGGGGTGGCTACACCTTC
>TRBV7-8|NA|few|TRBJ1-1
CASRSLSSTEAFF
TGTGCCAGCAGATCACTAAGCTCCACTGAAGCTTTCTTT
>TRBV18|NA|NA|TRBJ1-1
CASSPTGSTEAFF
TGTGCCAGCTCACCAACAGGGTCCACTGAAGCTTTCTTT
>TRBV4-3|TRBD2|NA|TRBJ2-5
CASSQDRLAKETQYF
TGCGCCAGCAGCCAAGATCGACTAGCTAAGGAGACCCAGTACTTC
>TRBV7-9|TRBD1|NA|TRBJ2-1
CASSLEQGAAYNEQFF
TGTGCCAGCAGCTTAGAACAGGGGGCAGCCTACAATGAGCAGTTCTTC
>TRBV7-8|NA|NA|TRBJ2-7
CASSLGVGGAYEQYF
TGTGCCAGCAGCTTAGGGGTCGGCGGGGCCTACGAGCAGTACTTC
>TRBV6-5|NA|NA|TRBJ2-1
CASSLTFSGNEQFF
TGTGCCAGCAGTTTGACTTTTAGCGGCAATGAGCAGTTCTTC
>TRBV6-5|TRBD1|NA|TRBJ2-7
CASSPRDRLTYEQYF
TGTGCCAGCAGCCCCCGGGACAGGCTCACCTACGAGCAGTACTTC
>TRBV15|NA|few|TRBJ1-2
CATSRAFITANYGYTF
TGTGCCACCAGCAGAGCTTTCATTACAGCTAACTATGGCTACACCTTC
>TRBV29-1|NA|NA|TRBJ1-1
CSVAQGRNTEAFF
TGCAGCGTCGCCCAGGGGCGGAACACTGAAGCTTTCTTT
>TRBV6-2/TRBV6-3|TRBD1|few|TRBJ1-1
CASSSVDRGTEAFF
TGTGCCAGCAGTTCTGTCGACAGGGGGACTGAAGCTTTCTTT
>TRBV5-4|TRBD1|NA|TRBJ1-2
CASSFAPGQGNYGYTF
TGTGCCAGCAGTTTCGCCCCGGGACAGGGGAACTATGGCTACACCTTC
>TRBV5-4|TRBD2|NA|TRBJ2-2
CASRIGLAGGNTGELFF
TGTGCCAGCAGAATCGGACTAGCGGGGGGGAACACCGGGGAGCTGTTTTTT
>TRBV19|NA|NA|TRBJ2-1
CASRDRGSSSYNEQFF
TGTGCCAGTAGGGATCGAGGATCGAGCTCCTACAATGAGCAGTTCTTC
>TRBV6-2/TRBV6-3|NA|NA|TRBJ2-7
CASSYTPTSGSGLPYEQYF
TGTGCCAGCAGTTACACCCCAACATCAGGGTCCGGGTTACCCTACGAGCAGTACTTC
>TRBV5-4|NA|NA|TRBJ2-1
CASSLAAGADNEQFF
TGTGCCAGCAGCTTGGCGGCGGGGGCTGACAATGAGCAGTTCTTC